This is a list of T cell receptor beta chains from one sample in a study of T-cell memory formation after mild COVID-19. Using its own MiXCR run on the 5' RACE reads, TCRdb lists one record per CDR3 protein. Of around 50,000 distinct CDR3 sequences listed, roughly 27% are singletons. Sequenced material: PBMCs or a T cell subset sorted from them (not recorded which). These receptors all come from a man between 18 and 35 years old who had mild COVID-19 (a few samples of this study predate the infection). Cell type and time point are not known. Each CDR3 is given with its conserved first and last residue. The order of the fields is D gene, J gene, V gene, clone size, CDR3 DNA, CDR3 protein. A D gene is named only where the DNA matches it firmly. Size is stated for part of the rows, as once, few or many counts, or as a class when the clone is expanded.

TRBD2 | TRBJ2-2 | TRBV4-1 | - | TGCGCCAGCAGCCAGGTTAGCGGGGGGGCCGCCGGGGAGCTGTTTTTT | CASSQVSGGAAGELFF
TRBD2 | TRBJ2-3 | TRBV23-1 | - | TGCGCCAGCAGTCAAACCTGGACTAGCGGGGGGACAGATACGCAGTATTTT | CASSQTWTSGGTDTQYF
- | TRBJ2-1 | TRBV2 | few | TGTGCCTGCCCTATTCGGCAGAATGAGCAGTTCTTC | CACPIRQNEQFF
TRBD2 | TRBJ2-1 | TRBV11-2 | few | TGTGCCAGCAGCACTTCGGCCGGAGGGACTAGGGACAATGAGCAGTTCTTC | CASSTSAGGTRDNEQFF
- | TRBJ2-1 | TRBV4-1 | - | TGCGCCAGCAGCCAAGCGGAGAATGAGCAGTTCTTC | CASSQAENEQFF
TRBD1 | TRBJ1-6 | TRBV4-2 | many | TGTGCCAGCAGCCAAGATCGGGGGACAGGGGGTTCACCCCTCCACTTT | CASSQDRGTGGSPLHF
- | TRBJ1-2 | TRBV5-1 | few | TGCGCCAGCAGCTTGGTGACAGGAATAGACTATGGCTACACCTTC | CASSLVTGIDYGYTF
- | TRBJ2-1 | TRBV18 | - | TGTGCCAGCTCACTTACCGGGAGATACTACAATGAGCAGTTCTTC | CASSLTGRYYNEQFF
TRBD1 | TRBJ1-5 | TRBV12-3/TRBV12-4 | - | TGTGCCAGCAGTCCCCGACAGGGCGCCCAGCCCCAGCATTTT | CASSPRQGAQPQHF
- | TRBJ1-1 | TRBV5-1 | - | TGCGCCAGCAGCTTGGGGCACTTGAACACTGAAGCTTTCTTT | CASSLGHLNTEAFF
- | TRBJ2-7 | TRBV6-6 | - | TGTGCCAGCAGGGGGGCCCACTACGAGCAGTACTTC | CASRGAHYEQYF
- | TRBJ2-7 | TRBV30 | few | TGTGCCTGGAGCACGGGACTGAGCGGGGAGCAGTACTTC | CAWSTGLSGEQYF
TRBD2 | TRBJ2-7 | TRBV11-2 | - | TGTGCCAGCGGCGGGAGAGCCGAGCAGTACTTC | CASGGRAEQYF
TRBD2 | TRBJ2-3 | TRBV4-2 | - | TGTGCCAGCAGCGCGAGCGGGGGGGCCTATACAGATACGCAGTATTTT | CASSASGGAYTDTQYF